This TCR beta chain stems from a study of blood T cell repertoires in COVID-19 (dated by TCRdb to the early 2020s). Describing the broader study: Recovered participants in ImmuneRACE Cohort 3 were defined by two consecutive negative NP/OP PCR tests, clearance by a healthcare professional, or resolution of symptoms. The collaborator samples originated in the United States, Italy and Spain and spanned the acute and convalescent phases of COVID-19. The prospective study material was composed of cDNA or gDNA derived from T cells, B-cell-depleted T cells, or PBMCs. The dataset comprised deeply sampled blood TCRbeta repertoires from subjects exposed to, actively infected with, or recovered from COVID-19. The repertoires were released in a freely available public database intended as a resource for research on the immune response to SARS-CoV-2. The samples were drawn from two sources: the first 160 participants of the ongoing ImmuneRACE study, and 1,200 or so subjects contributed by 6 global collaborators. Sample metadata almost always included a de-identified subject ID, COVID-19 status, age in years and sex. Where available, HLA class I and class II types were taken from metadata supplied by the sample provider and were not determined by assay-based typing. What the study reported, not specific to this receptor: How much clinical and demographic metadata was included differed by source and by participant, and the metadata was provided uncurated.

TCRbeta CDR3 regions were amplified from genomic DNA using the immunoSEQ Assay, a bias-controlled multiplex PCR. The authors processed their data as follows. Within the assay, amplification of reference gene primers was used to estimate how many nucleated cells each sample contained. To quantify the absolute abundance of each unique TCRbeta CDR3 rearrangement, sequence reads were collapsed and filtered. For each sample, productive Simpson clonality was calculated as the square root of Simpson's diversity index across productive rearrangements. Imported from immuneACCESS, the table was reduced by TCRdb to in-frame sequences with V and J called. These copies leave out some clones; in studies compared against another copy, an unresolved V gene accounts for under half, and the cause of the remainder is not known. V, J and clone size are those of that table, while D and trimming were read from the DNA. This sample lists under 200,000 clones; 86% were detected once. Roughly 25% of the sample goes to the ten largest clones.

With respect to this clone: The specificity of this receptor is unknown. No clone much larger than this one lies a single base away; base qualities are absent. Other DNA sequences from this sample encode an identical CDR3 as well.

Participants in the prospective study were aged about 18 to 95 years, lived in 20 to 30 United States geographic areas, and enrolled through a virtual design. In the prospective study, participants were assigned to cohorts based on the clinical history participants reported in a screening survey and a study questionnaire. Mobile phlebotomists in the prospective study collected whole blood, serum and a nasopharyngeal or oropharyngeal swab from every participant. Additional blood draws and questionnaires over an approximately 2-month period could optionally be provided by prospective study participants. Before DNA extraction, prospective study blood samples were shipped either frozen or at room temperature. Measured from the cysteine to the phenylalanine, the CDR3 is 15 residues long. The CDR3 DNA has 45 bases and is translated from base 1. CDR1 is given as SGHKS and CDR2 as YYEKEE, both from the germline V gene (reference sequence). V and J are truncated by 0 bases and 2 bases respectively, leaving an intervening sequence of 8 bases.

The V gene is TRBV5-5 and the J gene is TRBJ2-2; tentative D gene TRBD1, with 5 bases matching. The clonotype comes from a woman aged 40 to 49 in a cohort exposed to, infected with or recovered from COVID-19 (not recorded which). The sequencing input was PBMCs or T cells enriched from blood (not recorded which). The CDR3 protein: CASSLGQGNTGELFF. The DNA sequence is as follows: TGTGCCAGCAGCTTGGGCCAGGGAAACACCGGGGAGCTGTTTTTT.